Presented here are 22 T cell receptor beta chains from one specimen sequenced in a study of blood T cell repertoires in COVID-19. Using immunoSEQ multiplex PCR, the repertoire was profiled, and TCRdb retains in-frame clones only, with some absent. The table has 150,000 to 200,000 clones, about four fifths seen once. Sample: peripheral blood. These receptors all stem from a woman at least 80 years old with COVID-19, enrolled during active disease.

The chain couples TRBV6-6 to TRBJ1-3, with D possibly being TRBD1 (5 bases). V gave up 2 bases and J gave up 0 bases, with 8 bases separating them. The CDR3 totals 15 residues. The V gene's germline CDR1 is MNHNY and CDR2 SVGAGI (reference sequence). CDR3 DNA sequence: TGTGCCAGCAGTTACGGGGGGAGCTCTGGAAACACCATATATTTT. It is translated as CASSYGGSSGNTIYF.

The CDR3 DNA reads TGTGCCAGCAGTGAGGAGGGGACCCTTCCCTACGAGCAGTACTTC. This codes for CASSEEGTLPYEQYF. The chain couples TRBV2 to TRBJ2-7, with a possible D match to TRBD2 (6 bases). The CDR3 loop spans 15 amino acids. V was clipped by 3 bases and J by 2 bases, with 14 bases between them. The germline V gene has CDR1 SNHLY and CDR2 FYNNEI. The full variable domain, completed using reference TRBV2 and TRBJ2-7, is EPEVTQTPSHQVTQMGQEVILRCVPISNHLYFYWYRQILGQKVEFLVSFYNNEISEKSEIFDDQFSVERPDGSNFTLKIRSTKLEDSAMYFCASSEEGTLPYEQYFGPGTRLTVT.

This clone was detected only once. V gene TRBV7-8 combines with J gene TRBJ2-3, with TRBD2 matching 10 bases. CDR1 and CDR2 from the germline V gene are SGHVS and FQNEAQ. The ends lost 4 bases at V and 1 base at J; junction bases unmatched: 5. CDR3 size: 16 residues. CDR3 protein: CASSSLAGGGTDTQYF. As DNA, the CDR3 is TGTGCCAGCAGCTCGTTAGCGGGAGGAGGCACAGATACGCAGTATTTT.

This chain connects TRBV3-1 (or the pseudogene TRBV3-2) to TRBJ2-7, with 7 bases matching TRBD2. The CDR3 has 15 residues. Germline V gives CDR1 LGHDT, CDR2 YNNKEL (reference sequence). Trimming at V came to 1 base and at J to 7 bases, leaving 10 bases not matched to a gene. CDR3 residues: CASSQGGGGRIEQYF. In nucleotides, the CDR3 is TGTGCCAGCAGCCAAGGCGGGGGAGGGAGGATTGAGCAGTACTTC.

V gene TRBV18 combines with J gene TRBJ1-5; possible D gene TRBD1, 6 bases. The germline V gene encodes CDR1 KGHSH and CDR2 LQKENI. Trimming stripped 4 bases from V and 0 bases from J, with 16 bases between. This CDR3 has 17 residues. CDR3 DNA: TGTGCCAGCTCACTCTCCGGGACACCCTATAGCAATCAGCCCCAGCATTTT. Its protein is CASSLSGTPYSNQPQHF.

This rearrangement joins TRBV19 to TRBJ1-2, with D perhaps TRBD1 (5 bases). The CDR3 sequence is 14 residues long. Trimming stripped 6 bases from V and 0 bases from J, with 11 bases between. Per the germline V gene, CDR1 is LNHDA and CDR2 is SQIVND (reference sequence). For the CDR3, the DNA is TGTGCCAGTAGAGAACAGGCCTCTAACTATGGCTACACCTTC. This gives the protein CASREQASNYGYTF.

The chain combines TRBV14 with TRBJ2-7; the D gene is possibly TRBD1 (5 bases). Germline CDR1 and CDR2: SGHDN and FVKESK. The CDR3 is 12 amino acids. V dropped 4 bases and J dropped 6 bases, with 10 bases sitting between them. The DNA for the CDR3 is TGTGCCAGCAGCCGCTGGGGCCCCGAGCAGTACTTC. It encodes CASSRWGPEQYF.

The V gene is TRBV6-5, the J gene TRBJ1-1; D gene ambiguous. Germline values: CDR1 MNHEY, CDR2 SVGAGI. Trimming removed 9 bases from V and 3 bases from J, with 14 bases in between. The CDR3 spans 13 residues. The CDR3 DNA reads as TGTGCCAGTGCCCCCAATACGGACACTGAAGCTTTCTTT. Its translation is CASAPNTDTEAFF.

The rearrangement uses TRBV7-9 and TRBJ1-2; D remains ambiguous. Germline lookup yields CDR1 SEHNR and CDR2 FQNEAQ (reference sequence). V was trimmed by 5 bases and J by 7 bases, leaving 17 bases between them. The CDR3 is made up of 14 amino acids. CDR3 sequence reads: CASSISGFERGYTF. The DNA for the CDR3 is TGTGCCAGCAGCATCTCCGGGTTTGAACGTGGCTACACCTTC.

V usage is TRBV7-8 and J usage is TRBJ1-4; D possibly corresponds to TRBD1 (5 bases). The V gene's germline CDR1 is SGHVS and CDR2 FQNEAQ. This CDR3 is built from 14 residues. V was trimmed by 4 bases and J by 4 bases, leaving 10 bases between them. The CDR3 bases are TGTGCCAGCAGCTCCCGACAGCGTAATGAAAAACTGTTTTTT. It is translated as CASSSRQRNEKLFF.

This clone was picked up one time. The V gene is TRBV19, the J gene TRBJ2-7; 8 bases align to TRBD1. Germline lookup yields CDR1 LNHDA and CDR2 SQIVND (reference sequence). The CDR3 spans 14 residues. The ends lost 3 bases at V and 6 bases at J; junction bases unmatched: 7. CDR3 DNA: TGTGCCAGTAGTATGGACAGGGTCAGGGGCGAGCAGTACTTC. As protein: CASSMDRVRGEQYF.

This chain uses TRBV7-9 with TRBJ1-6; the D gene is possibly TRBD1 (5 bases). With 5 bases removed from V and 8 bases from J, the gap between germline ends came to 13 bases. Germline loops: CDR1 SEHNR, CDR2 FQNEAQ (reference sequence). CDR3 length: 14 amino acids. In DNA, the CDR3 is TGTGCCAGCAGCCACAGCCTAGGGGATTCACCCCTCCACTTT. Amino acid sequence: CASSHSLGDSPLHF. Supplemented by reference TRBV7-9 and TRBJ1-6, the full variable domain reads DTGVSQNPRHKITKRGQNVTFRCDPISEHNRLYWYRQTLGQGPEFLTYFQNEAQLEKSRLLSDRFSAERPKGSFSTLEIQRTEQGDSAMYLCASSHSLGDSPLHFGNGTRLTVT.

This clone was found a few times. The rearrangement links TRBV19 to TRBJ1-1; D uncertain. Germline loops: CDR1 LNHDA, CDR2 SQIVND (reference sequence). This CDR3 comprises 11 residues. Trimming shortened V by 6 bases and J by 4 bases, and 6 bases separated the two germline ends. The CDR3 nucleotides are TGTGCCAGTAGCAGATCCACTGAAGCTTTCTTT. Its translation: CASSRSTEAFF.

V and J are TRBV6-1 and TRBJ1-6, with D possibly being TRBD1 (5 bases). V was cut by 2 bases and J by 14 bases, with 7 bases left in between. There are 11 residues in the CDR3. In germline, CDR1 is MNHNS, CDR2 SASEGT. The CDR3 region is CASSEIRALHF. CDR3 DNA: TGTGCCAGCAGTGAAATCAGGGCCCTCCACTTT.

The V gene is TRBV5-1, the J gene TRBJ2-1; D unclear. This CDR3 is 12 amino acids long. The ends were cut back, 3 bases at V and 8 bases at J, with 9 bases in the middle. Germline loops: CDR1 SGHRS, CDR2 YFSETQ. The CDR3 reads CASSSDWDEQFF. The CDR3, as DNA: TGCGCCAGCAGCTCCGACTGGGATGAGCAGTTCTTC.

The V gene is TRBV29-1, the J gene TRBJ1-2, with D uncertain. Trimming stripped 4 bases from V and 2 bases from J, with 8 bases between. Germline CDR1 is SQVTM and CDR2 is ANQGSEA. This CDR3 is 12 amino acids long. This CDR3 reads CSVGDTNYGYTF. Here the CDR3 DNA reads TGCAGCGTTGGTGACACCAACTATGGCTACACCTTC.

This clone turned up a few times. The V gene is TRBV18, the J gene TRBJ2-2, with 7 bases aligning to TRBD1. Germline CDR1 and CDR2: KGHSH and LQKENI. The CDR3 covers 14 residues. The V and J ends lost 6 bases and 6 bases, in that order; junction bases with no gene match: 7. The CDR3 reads CASSYETGSGELFF. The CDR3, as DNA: TGTGCCAGCTCGTACGAGACAGGGTCCGGGGAGCTGTTTTTT.

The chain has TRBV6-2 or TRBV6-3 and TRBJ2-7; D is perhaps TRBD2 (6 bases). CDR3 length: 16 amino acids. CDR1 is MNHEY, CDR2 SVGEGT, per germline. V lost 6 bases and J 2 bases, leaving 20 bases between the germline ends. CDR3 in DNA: TGTGCCAGCAGCAACCCGCTCGGGGGAACTACCTACGAGCAGTACTTC. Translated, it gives CASSNPLGGTTYEQYF.

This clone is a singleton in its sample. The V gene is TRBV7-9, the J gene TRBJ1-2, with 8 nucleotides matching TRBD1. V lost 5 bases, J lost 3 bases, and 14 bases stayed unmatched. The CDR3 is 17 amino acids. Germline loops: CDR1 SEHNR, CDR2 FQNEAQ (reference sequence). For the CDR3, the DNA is TGTGCCAGCAGCGCCAATCCCGGGACAGGACATCACTATGGCTACACCTTC. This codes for CASSANPGTGHHYGYTF.

In DNA, the CDR3 is TGTGCCAGAAGCTTGGTGGCACAGGGGGGCACCGGGGAGCTGTTTTTT. It yields the protein CARSLVAQGGTGELFF. The J gene is TRBJ2-2, the V gene TRBV5-3; 8 positions agree with TRBD1. TRBV5-3 is filed as an ORF, its function uncertain. V gave up 0 bases and J gave up 4 bases; unmatched junction bases: 5. CDR3 length: 16 residues.

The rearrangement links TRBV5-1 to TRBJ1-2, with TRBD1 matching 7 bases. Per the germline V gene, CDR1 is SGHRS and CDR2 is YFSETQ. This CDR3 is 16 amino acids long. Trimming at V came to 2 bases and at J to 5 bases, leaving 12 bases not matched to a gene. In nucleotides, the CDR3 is TGCGCCAGCAGCTTCACCGCAATGACAGGGCGGTATGGCTACACCTTC. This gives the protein CASSFTAMTGRYGYTF.

The CDR3 loop is CASGLAGGSYNEQFF. In DNA, the CDR3 is TGTGCCAGCGGACTAGCGGGAGGCTCCTACAATGAGCAGTTCTTC. This chain uses TRBV9 with TRBJ2-1; 14 positions match TRBD2. Germline values: CDR1 SGDLS, CDR2 YYNGEE. Trimming at V came to 7 bases and at J to 0 bases, leaving 0 bases not matched to a gene. This CDR3 is 15 amino acids long.